This paragraph reports one T cell receptor (beta chain). Assay used: immunoSEQ multiplex PCR; TCRdb lists only in-frame clones, some missing. The sample lists 100,000 or so clones, approximately 44% occurring once. Germline V lookup: CDR1 KGHSH, CDR2 LQKENI. Trimming cost V 1 base and J 5 bases, with 9 bases left between them. CDR3 size: 13 residues. This sample was included in a study of shared clonotypes between healthy human individuals. Specimen: PBMCs. The TCR sequence derives from a woman aged 40 to 50 in good health. Some clones in this sample may be carry-over from other donors' samples. This sequence joins TRBV18 and TRBJ2-7; D is possibly TRBD1 (5 bases). In nucleotides, the CDR3 is TGTGCCAGCTCACCACGTGGCAGGGACGAGCAGTACTTC. Translation gives CASSPRGRDEQYF.